This record covers a single T cell receptor (beta chain). Its specificity is unknown. This CDR3 is 15 amino acids long. With V trimmed by 2 bases and J by 8 bases, 7 bases remained unmatched. Germline assignment: CDR1 SGHDT and CDR2 YYEEEE. The entry originates in a study of shared clonotypes between healthy human individuals. Overall study findings and caveats: Non-shared clonotypes were found to have lower generation probabilities than the clonotypes that were shared by all four of the sorted-subset donors. The authors sampled blood alone, and tissue repertoires likely differ.

Deep level was the assay's run setting. The table came from immunoSEQ multiplex PCR; TCRdb's copy has only in-frame clones and leaves some out. In the table there are roughly 2.5 million clones, more than 80% of which are singletons. What was sequenced was naive CD4+ T cells sorted from blood. Subset denoted: CD45RA+ positively selected. This sequence was found in a man between 18 and 35 years old in good health. V and J are TRBV5-6 and TRBJ1-6; 7 bases line up with TRBD1. CDR3: CASSFRGIGDSPLHF. The CDR3 nucleotides are TGTGCCAGCAGCTTCAGGGGGATTGGGGATTCACCCCTCCACTTT.